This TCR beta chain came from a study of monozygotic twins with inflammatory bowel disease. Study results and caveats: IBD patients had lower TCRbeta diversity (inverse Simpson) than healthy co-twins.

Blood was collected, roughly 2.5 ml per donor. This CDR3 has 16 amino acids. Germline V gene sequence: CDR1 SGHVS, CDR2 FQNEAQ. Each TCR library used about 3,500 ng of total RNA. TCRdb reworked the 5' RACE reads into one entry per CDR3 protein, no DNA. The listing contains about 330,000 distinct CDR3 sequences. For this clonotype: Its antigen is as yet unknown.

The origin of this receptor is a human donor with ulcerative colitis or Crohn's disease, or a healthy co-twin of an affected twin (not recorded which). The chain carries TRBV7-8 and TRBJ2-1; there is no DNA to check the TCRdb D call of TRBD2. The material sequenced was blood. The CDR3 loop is CASSPPRTSGGSEQFF.